The clone carrying this TCR beta chain has more than one count but fewer than ten. What it binds is unknown. Time point defined: newly diagnosed GD, antithyroid drugs for less than 3 months. Extracted RNA from PBMCs served as the source of the TCR library. The data belong to a study of regulatory T cells in long-lasting Graves disease. The CDR3 runs to 14 residues. Trimming took off 4 bases at V and 3 bases at J, with 14 bases between the two ends. Germline V gene data show CDR1 as GTSNPN and CDR2 as SVGIG (reference sequence). Study outcomes and limitations: With persistent disease, TRBV28, TRBJ1-2 and TRBJ2-5 were the favored segments.

Building of the TCR beta libraries involved iRepertoire HTBI primers and Arm-PCR of CDR3 regions. One entry per CDR3 protein, called by TCRdb with MiXCR from the multiplex PCR reads. The table records over 400,000 distinct CDR3 sequences, roughly 15% of them present only once. The sample also formed part of further work on T cells in Graves' hyperthyroidism and ophthalmopathy. That work adds: Initially, a first-round RT-PCR of the TCR CDR3 employed the HTBI primer set.

The sequenced sample was peripheral blood mononuclear cells (PBMCs), obtained at new diagnosis, from a patient treated with antithyroid drugs. The gene calls are TRBV30 and TRBJ2-3; D is unresolved. The TCR originated in a woman aged 50 to 60 with Graves disease. CDR3 nucleotides: TGTGCCTGGATCCCAGGTTCCCTAACAGATACGCAGTATTTT. This encodes CAWIPGSLTDTQYF.